The clone carrying this T cell receptor (beta chain) was observed a few times. The antigen is unknown. The study drew the donors from its approximately 120-subject validation cohort, separate from the roughly 710-subject first cohort. These data come from a study of cytomegalovirus exposure and HLA in healthy donors. General observations from the study: Listed as cytomegalovirus-associated were roughly 180 TCR beta chains. Cytomegalovirus status was reportedly diagnosed by the classifier with high sensitivity and specificity.

Measured with immunoSEQ multiplex PCR; TCRdb has only the in-frame clones, and not every one. The data hold roughly 110,000 clones, with about nine tenths observed a single time. The germline V gene encodes CDR1 LNHNV and CDR2 YYDKDF (reference sequence). The CDR3 has 14 residues. V was clipped by 5 bases and J by 8 bases; unmatched bases: 11. The sequencing sample was made of PBMCs. This TCR derives from a woman younger than 35 in good health and CMV-seropositive. The V call is TRBV15, the J call TRBJ1-2; TRBD1 aligns across 7 bases. As DNA, the CDR3 is TGTGCCACCAGCTTAGGCGACAGGGATGGGGGCTACACCTTC. This translates into CATSLGDRDGGYTF.